Sequencing of this T cell receptor beta chain was carried out in a study of Graves' ophthalmopathy and Graves' hyperthyroidism. The CDR3 contains 14 residues. V lost 4 bases to trimming and J lost 1 base, with 13 bases between them. Germline values: CDR1 SQVTM, CDR2 ANQGSEA. Newly diagnosed, the hyperthyroidism patients had under 2 months' duration and were aged 18 to 65. What supplied the PBMCs was about 10 ml of fresh peripheral blood. RNA transcripts were the template, and TCR beta CDR3 regions were amplified from them. First-round RT-PCR relied on HTBI primers, and a second-round multiplex PCR came next. TCRdb re-analysed the multiplex PCR reads in MiXCR, keeping a single row per CDR3 protein. This table holds about 24,000 distinct CDR3 sequences, 48% found once.

The source is an adult woman with stable Graves' hyperthyroidism. The sequenced sample was peripheral blood. The chain uses TRBV29-1 and TRBJ1-1; D unclear. The CDR3: CSVAVTHTNTEAFF. The CDR3 nucleotides read TGCAGCGTTGCTGTGACACATACGAACACTGAAGCTTTCTTT.